This is a list of T cell receptor beta chains from one sample in a study of Ad26.COV2.S vaccination and SARS-CoV-2 variants. Method: immunoSEQ multiplex PCR; TCRdb's copy keeps in-frame clones and lacks some. The profile shows some 500,000 clones, 89% of them singletons. The material sequenced was peripheral blood, taken in a trial of Ad26.COV2.S vaccine versus placebo. The receptors derive from a person aged 18-65 years who received the Ad26.COV2.S COVID-19 vaccine or a placebo. Both conserved end residues are part of each CDR3. Fields, in order: V gene, J gene, clone size, D gene, CDR3 DNA, CDR3 protein. The D gene is left open where the match is weak. Some rows have no size entry. The others give once, few or many, or a class for an expanded clone.

v_gene: TRBV7-2; j_gene: TRBJ1-3; abundance: .; d_gene: TRBD1; CDR3nt: TGTGCCAGCAGCTTACAGGGGGGGGACAACGAACCTAGAGATTTT; CDR3aa: CASSLQGGDNEPRDF
v_gene: TRBV7-2; j_gene: TRBJ2-2; abundance: few; d_gene: .; CDR3nt: TGTGCCAGCAGCTTAGATTTGTCTTACACCGGGGAGCTGTTTTTT; CDR3aa: CASSLDLSYTGELFF
v_gene: TRBV2; j_gene: TRBJ1-2; abundance: .; d_gene: .; CDR3nt: TGTGCCAGCAGTGAAGACAGGGTCTATGGCTACACCTTC; CDR3aa: CASSEDRVYGYTF
v_gene: TRBV19; j_gene: TRBJ2-7; abundance: .; d_gene: .; CDR3nt: TGTGCCAGTAGTTGGGACGGATCCTACGAGCAGTACTTC; CDR3aa: CASSWDGSYEQYF
v_gene: TRBV7-3; j_gene: TRBJ2-1; abundance: .; d_gene: .; CDR3nt: TGTGCCAGCAGCCCAAACCCGCCTGGAGCTTCTGATGAGCAGTTCTTC; CDR3aa: CASSPNPPGASDEQFF
v_gene: TRBV7-3; j_gene: TRBJ1-1; abundance: .; d_gene: .; CDR3nt: TGTGCCAGCAGGTCTGGTAGCAACACTGAAGCTTTCTTT; CDR3aa: CASRSGSNTEAFF
v_gene: TRBV11-2; j_gene: TRBJ2-1; abundance: .; d_gene: TRBD2; CDR3nt: TGTGCCAGCAGCTTGGGTCCCGGGACTAAAAATAATGAGCAGTTCTTC; CDR3aa: CASSLGPGTKNNEQFF
v_gene: TRBV6-5; j_gene: TRBJ1-1; abundance: .; d_gene: TRBD1; CDR3nt: TGTGCCAGCAGTTACCCCGGACAGGGAGAAGCTTTCTTT; CDR3aa: CASSYPGQGEAFF
v_gene: TRBV2; j_gene: TRBJ2-1; abundance: .; d_gene: .; CDR3nt: TGTGCCAGCAGTGAAAGGGCGAGCTCCTACAATGAGCAGTTCTTC; CDR3aa: CASSERASSYNEQFF
v_gene: TRBV18; j_gene: TRBJ2-1; abundance: .; d_gene: TRBD2; CDR3nt: TGTGCCAGCTCAGATACTTTAGCGGGGGCGTACAATGAGCAGTTCTTC; CDR3aa: CASSDTLAGAYNEQFF
v_gene: TRBV6-5; j_gene: TRBJ2-1; abundance: few; d_gene: TRBD1; CDR3nt: TGTGCCAGCAGTTATACAGGGGGCGATTACAATGAGCAGTTCTTC; CDR3aa: CASSYTGGDYNEQFF
v_gene: TRBV27; j_gene: TRBJ1-1; abundance: .; d_gene: .; CDR3nt: TGTGCCAGCAGTTACGGGACTTACAGAAGGGCTGAAGCTTTCTTT; CDR3aa: CASSYGTYRRAEAFF
v_gene: TRBV6-2/TRBV6-3; j_gene: TRBJ2-2; abundance: .; d_gene: TRBD2; CDR3nt: TGTGCCAGCAGTTACATCGCGGGAGAAACGAAGTCCGGGGAGCTGTTTTTT; CDR3aa: CASSYIAGETKSGELFF
v_gene: TRBV7-2; j_gene: TRBJ2-7; abundance: few; d_gene: .; CDR3nt: TGTGCCAGCAGCCCTACTTGGAGCGACGCCTACGAGCAGTACTTC; CDR3aa: CASSPTWSDAYEQYF
v_gene: TRBV6-6; j_gene: TRBJ2-2; abundance: .; d_gene: .; CDR3nt: TGTGCCAGCAGTTACGCACAGACGAACACCGGGGAGCTGTTTTTT; CDR3aa: CASSYAQTNTGELFF
v_gene: TRBV5-1; j_gene: TRBJ2-7; abundance: .; d_gene: TRBD2; CDR3nt: TGCGCCAGCAGCTTCGTAGCGGGGGGGTCCTCCTACGAGCAGTACTTC; CDR3aa: CASSFVAGGSSYEQYF
v_gene: TRBV21-1; j_gene: TRBJ1-6; abundance: .; d_gene: .; CDR3nt: TGTGCCAGCAGCAAAGGGGCGGTCCTTTGGTTCCGCTTT; CDR3aa: CASSKGAVLWFRF
v_gene: TRBV27; j_gene: TRBJ2-1; abundance: once; d_gene: .; CDR3nt: TGTGCCAGCAGTCCCTGGGGTCTAATCTCCTACAATGAGCAGTTCTTC; CDR3aa: CASSPWGLISYNEQFF
v_gene: TRBV5-1; j_gene: TRBJ2-5; abundance: .; d_gene: .; CDR3nt: TGCGCCAGCAGCTTTGGTCAACAAGAGACCCAGTACTTC; CDR3aa: CASSFGQQETQYF
v_gene: TRBV27; j_gene: TRBJ1-2; abundance: once; d_gene: .; CDR3nt: TGTGCCAGCAGTTCAGGGCTTCGGGGCTACACCTTC; CDR3aa: CASSSGLRGYTF
v_gene: TRBV2; j_gene: TRBJ2-7; abundance: .; d_gene: .; CDR3nt: TGTGCCAGCAGTGCTGAGGGGCGGAACTACGAGCAGTACTTC; CDR3aa: CASSAEGRNYEQYF
v_gene: TRBV2; j_gene: TRBJ2-3; abundance: .; d_gene: .; CDR3nt: TGTGCCAGCCAGAGGGTCTTGGGGAGCACAGATACGCAGTATTTT; CDR3aa: CASQRVLGSTDTQYF
v_gene: TRBV7-2; j_gene: TRBJ2-1; abundance: .; d_gene: .; CDR3nt: TGTGCCAGCAGCTCTTCCCAGGTATACAATGAGCAGTTCTTC; CDR3aa: CASSSSQVYNEQFF
v_gene: TRBV18; j_gene: TRBJ2-5; abundance: .; d_gene: .; CDR3nt: TGTGCCAGCTCACCGGCCAGGGCACAAGAGACCCAGTACTTC; CDR3aa: CASSPARAQETQYF
v_gene: TRBV19; j_gene: TRBJ2-2; abundance: .; d_gene: TRBD2; CDR3nt: TGTGCCAGTAGTATAGGGACTAGCGGGTACACCGGGGAGCTGTTTTTT; CDR3aa: CASSIGTSGYTGELFF
v_gene: TRBV2; j_gene: TRBJ1-6; abundance: .; d_gene: .; CDR3nt: TGTGCCAGCAGTGAGGAAACGGGACCCCTCCACTTT; CDR3aa: CASSEETGPLHF
v_gene: TRBV6-1; j_gene: TRBJ1-1; abundance: .; d_gene: .; CDR3nt: TGTGCCAGCAGTGAACATCACACGAACACTGAAGCTTTCTTT; CDR3aa: CASSEHHTNTEAFF
v_gene: TRBV4-1; j_gene: TRBJ2-5; abundance: .; d_gene: TRBD2; CDR3nt: TGCGCCAGCAGCCAAGAGTCTAGCGGGGGGGAAGAGACCCAGTACTTC; CDR3aa: CASSQESSGGEETQYF
v_gene: TRBV11-2; j_gene: TRBJ2-1; abundance: .; d_gene: .; CDR3nt: TGTGCCAGCAGCTTATATGAGCAGTTCTTC; CDR3aa: CASSLYEQFF
v_gene: TRBV27; j_gene: TRBJ1-2; abundance: .; d_gene: .; CDR3nt: TGTGCCAGCAGTTTATATCAGACAGGCTACTATGGCTACACCTTC; CDR3aa: CASSLYQTGYYGYTF
v_gene: TRBV7-8; j_gene: TRBJ1-5; abundance: .; d_gene: .; CDR3nt: TGTGCCAGCAGCTCCCAAAAGCCCGGGACCGCGAGCAATCAGCCCCAGCATTTT; CDR3aa: CASSSQKPGTASNQPQHF
v_gene: TRBV7-3; j_gene: TRBJ2-5; abundance: .; d_gene: .; CDR3nt: TGTGCCAGCAGCGCCGGTGGGGGCCAGTACTTC; CDR3aa: CASSAGGGQYF
v_gene: TRBV11-2; j_gene: TRBJ2-3; abundance: .; d_gene: TRBD1; CDR3nt: TGTGCCAGCAGCCTGGGGACAGCGATGGGGACAGATACGCAGTATTTT; CDR3aa: CASSLGTAMGTDTQYF
v_gene: TRBV11-2; j_gene: TRBJ1-4; abundance: .; d_gene: .; CDR3nt: TGTGCCAGCAGTAACCCTTCCGGGACAAGGAATGAAAAACTGTTTTTT; CDR3aa: CASSNPSGTRNEKLFF
v_gene: TRBV7-8; j_gene: TRBJ1-6; abundance: .; d_gene: .; CDR3nt: TGTGCCAGCAGCTTACAAGTCTATAATTCACCCCTCCACTTT; CDR3aa: CASSLQVYNSPLHF
v_gene: TRBV4-1; j_gene: TRBJ1-1; abundance: .; d_gene: .; CDR3nt: TGCGCCAGCAGCCAAGACAGGGGCAAAGCTTTCTTT; CDR3aa: CASSQDRGKAFF
v_gene: TRBV7-2; j_gene: TRBJ2-2; abundance: .; d_gene: .; CDR3nt: TGTGCCAGCAGTCGTCGACCTGAACCCGGGGAGCTGTTTTTT; CDR3aa: CASSRRPEPGELFF
v_gene: TRBV28; j_gene: TRBJ1-6; abundance: once; d_gene: .; CDR3nt: TGTGCCAGCAGTGGCGGAGGCGCAAGGGATTCACCCCTCCACTTT; CDR3aa: CASSGGGARDSPLHF
v_gene: TRBV5-6; j_gene: TRBJ1-2; abundance: .; d_gene: .; CDR3nt: TGTGCCAGCAGCGGCGTGACAGCCTATGGCTACACCTTC; CDR3aa: CASSGVTAYGYTF
v_gene: TRBV5-4; j_gene: TRBJ1-2; abundance: .; d_gene: TRBD1; CDR3nt: TGTGCCAGCAGCTGGGGACAGGGACCTCTCTATGGCTACACCTTC; CDR3aa: CASSWGQGPLYGYTF
v_gene: TRBV9; j_gene: TRBJ2-2; abundance: few; d_gene: .; CDR3nt: TGTGCCAGCAGCCAAATGGGGGCTTTGGCCGGGGAGCTGTTTTTT; CDR3aa: CASSQMGALAGELFF
v_gene: TRBV4-3; j_gene: TRBJ2-4; abundance: .; d_gene: .; CDR3nt: TGCGCCAGCAGCCAAGATCTCGGGGGGCGTCGAATTCAGTACTTC; CDR3aa: CASSQDLGGRRIQYF
v_gene: TRBV19; j_gene: TRBJ1-1; abundance: .; d_gene: .; CDR3nt: TGTGCCAGTAGGATTGCCACTGAAGCTTTCTTT; CDR3aa: CASRIATEAFF
v_gene: TRBV7-2; j_gene: TRBJ1-5; abundance: .; d_gene: .; CDR3nt: TGTGCCAGCAGCTTATTCGGGGGCTATCAGCCCCAGCATTTT; CDR3aa: CASSLFGGYQPQHF
v_gene: TRBV20-1; j_gene: TRBJ2-6; abundance: .; d_gene: .; CDR3nt: TGCAGTGCTAGTAACCAGGGCTCTGGGGCCAACGTCCTGACTTTC; CDR3aa: CSASNQGSGANVLTF